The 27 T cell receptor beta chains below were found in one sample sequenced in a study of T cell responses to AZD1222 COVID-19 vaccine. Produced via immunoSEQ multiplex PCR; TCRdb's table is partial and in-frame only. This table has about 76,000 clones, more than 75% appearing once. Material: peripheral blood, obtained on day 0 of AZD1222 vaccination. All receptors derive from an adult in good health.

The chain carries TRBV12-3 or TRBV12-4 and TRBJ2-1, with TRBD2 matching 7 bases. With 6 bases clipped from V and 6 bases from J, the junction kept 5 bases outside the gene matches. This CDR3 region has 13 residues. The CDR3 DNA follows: TGTGCCAGCAGCCTCAGCGGGATCAATGAGCAGTTCTTC. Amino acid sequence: CASSLSGINEQFF.

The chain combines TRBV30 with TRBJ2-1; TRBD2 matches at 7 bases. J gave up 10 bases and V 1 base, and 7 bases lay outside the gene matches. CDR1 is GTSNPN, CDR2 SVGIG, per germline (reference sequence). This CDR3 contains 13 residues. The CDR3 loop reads CAWSGGEAGEQFF. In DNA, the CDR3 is TGTGCCTGGAGTGGAGGGGAAGCGGGGGAGCAGTTCTTC.

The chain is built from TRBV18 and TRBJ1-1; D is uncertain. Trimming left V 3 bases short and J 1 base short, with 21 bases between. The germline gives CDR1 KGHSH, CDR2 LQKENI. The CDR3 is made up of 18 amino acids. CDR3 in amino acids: CASSPSEHFPRENTEAFF. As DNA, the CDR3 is TGTGCCAGCTCACCCTCGGAGCACTTCCCCCGTGAGAACACTGAAGCTTTCTTT.

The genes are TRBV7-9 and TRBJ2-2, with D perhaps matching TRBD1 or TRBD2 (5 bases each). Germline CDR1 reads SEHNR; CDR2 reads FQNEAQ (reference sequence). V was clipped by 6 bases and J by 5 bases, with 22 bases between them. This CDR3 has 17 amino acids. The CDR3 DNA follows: TGTGCCAGCAGAACGGGGCAGGGTTACCGCAGAACCGGGGAGCTGTTTTTT. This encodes CASRTGQGYRRTGELFF. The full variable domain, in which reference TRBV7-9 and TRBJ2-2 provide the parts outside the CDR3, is DTGVSQNPRHKITKRGQNVTFRCDPISEHNRLYWYRQTLGQGPEFLTYFQNEAQLEKSRLLSDRFSAERPKGSFSTLEIQRTEQGDSAMYLCASRTGQGYRRTGELFFGEGSRLTVL.

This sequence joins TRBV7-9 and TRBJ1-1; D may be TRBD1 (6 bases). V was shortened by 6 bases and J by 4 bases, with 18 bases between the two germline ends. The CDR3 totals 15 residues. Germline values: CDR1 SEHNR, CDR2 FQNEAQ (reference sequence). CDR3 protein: CASSHQGSVGTEAFF. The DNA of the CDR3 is TGTGCCAGCAGTCATCAGGGGAGCGTTGGCACTGAAGCTTTCTTT. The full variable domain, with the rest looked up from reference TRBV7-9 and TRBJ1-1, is DTGVSQNPRHKITKRGQNVTFRCDPISEHNRLYWYRQTLGQGPEFLTYFQNEAQLEKSRLLSDRFSAERPKGSFSTLEIQRTEQGDSAMYLCASSHQGSVGTEAFFGQGTRLTVV.

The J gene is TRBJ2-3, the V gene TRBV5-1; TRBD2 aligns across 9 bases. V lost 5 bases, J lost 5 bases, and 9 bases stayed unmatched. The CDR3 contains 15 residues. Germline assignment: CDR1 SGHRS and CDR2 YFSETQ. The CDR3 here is CASSFLAGTRDTQYF. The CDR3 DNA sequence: TGCGCCAGCAGTTTCCTAGCGGGGACACGAGATACGCAGTATTTT.

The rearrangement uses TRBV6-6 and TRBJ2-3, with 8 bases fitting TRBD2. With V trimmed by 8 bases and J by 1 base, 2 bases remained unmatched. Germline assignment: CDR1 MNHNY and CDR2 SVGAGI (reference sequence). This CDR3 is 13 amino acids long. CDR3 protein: CASREGGTDTQYF. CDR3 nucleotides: TGTGCCAGCCGGGAGGGGGGCACAGATACGCAGTATTTT.

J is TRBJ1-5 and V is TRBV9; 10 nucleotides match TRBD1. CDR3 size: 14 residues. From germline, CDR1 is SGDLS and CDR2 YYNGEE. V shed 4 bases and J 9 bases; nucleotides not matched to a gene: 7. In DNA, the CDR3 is TGTGCCAGCAGCCCGAAGACAGGGGGCATGCCCCAGCATTTT. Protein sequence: CASSPKTGGMPQHF.

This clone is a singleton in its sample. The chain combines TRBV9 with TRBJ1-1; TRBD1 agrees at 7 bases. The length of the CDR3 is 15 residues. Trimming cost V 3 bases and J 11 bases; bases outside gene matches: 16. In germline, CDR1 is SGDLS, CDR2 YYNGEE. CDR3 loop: CASSAQEERQGRAFF. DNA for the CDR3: TGTGCCAGCAGCGCCCAAGAAGAAAGACAGGGTAGGGCTTTCTTT.

The DNA for the CDR3 is TGTGCCAGCAGTTACAGACCGGGACTGCCAAATGAAAAACTGTTTTTT. Its translation is CASSYRPGLPNEKLFF. J is TRBJ1-4 and V is TRBV28; D possibly corresponds to TRBD1 (5 bases). Germline V gene sequence: CDR1 MDHEN, CDR2 SYDVKM. V lost 4 bases and J lost 5, with 17 bases in between. The CDR3 spans 16 residues.

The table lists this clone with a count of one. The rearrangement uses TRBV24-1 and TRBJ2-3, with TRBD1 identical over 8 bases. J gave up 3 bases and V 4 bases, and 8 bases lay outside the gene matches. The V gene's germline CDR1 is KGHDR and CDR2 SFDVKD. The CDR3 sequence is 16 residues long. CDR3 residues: CATSDPTGQVTDTQYF. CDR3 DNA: TGTGCCACCAGTGACCCGACGGGACAGGTGACAGATACGCAGTATTTT.

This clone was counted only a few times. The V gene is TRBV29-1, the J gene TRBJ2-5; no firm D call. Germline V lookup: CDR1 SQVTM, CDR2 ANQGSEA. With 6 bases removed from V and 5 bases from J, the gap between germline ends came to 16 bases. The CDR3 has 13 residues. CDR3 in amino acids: CSVAVFEGETQYF. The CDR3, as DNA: TGCAGCGTGGCGGTCTTCGAAGGGGAGACCCAGTACTTC.

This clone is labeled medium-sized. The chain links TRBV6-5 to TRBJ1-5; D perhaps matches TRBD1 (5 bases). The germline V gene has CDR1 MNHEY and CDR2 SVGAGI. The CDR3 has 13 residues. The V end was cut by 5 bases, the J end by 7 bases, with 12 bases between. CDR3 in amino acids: CASSQSGTQPQHF. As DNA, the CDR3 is TGTGCCAGCAGTCAGTCAGGGACCCAGCCCCAGCATTTT.

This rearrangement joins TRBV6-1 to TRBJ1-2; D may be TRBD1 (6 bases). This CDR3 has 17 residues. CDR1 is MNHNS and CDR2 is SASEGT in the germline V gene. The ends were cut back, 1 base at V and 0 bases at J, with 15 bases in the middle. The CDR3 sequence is CASSEVRTALANYGYTF. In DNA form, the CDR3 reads TGTGCCAGCAGTGAAGTGAGGACAGCTCTAGCTAACTATGGCTACACCTTC.

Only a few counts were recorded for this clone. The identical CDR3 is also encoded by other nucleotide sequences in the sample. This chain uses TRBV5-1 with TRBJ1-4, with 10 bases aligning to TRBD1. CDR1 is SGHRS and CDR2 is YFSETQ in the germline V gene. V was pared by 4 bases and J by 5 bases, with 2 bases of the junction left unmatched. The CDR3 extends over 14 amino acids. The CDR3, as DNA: TGCGCCAGCAGCCTGACAGGGGGCAATGAAAAACTGTTTTTT. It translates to CASSLTGGNEKLFF.

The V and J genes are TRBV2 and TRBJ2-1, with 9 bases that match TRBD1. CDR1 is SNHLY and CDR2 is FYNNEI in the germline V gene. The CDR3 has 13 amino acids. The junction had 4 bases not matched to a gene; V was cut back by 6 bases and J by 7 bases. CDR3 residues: CASRAQGANEQFF. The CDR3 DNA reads TGTGCCAGCAGGGCACAGGGGGCGAATGAGCAGTTCTTC.

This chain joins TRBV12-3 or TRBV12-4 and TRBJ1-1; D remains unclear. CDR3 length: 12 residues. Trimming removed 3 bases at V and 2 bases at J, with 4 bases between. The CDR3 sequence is CASSFGNTEAFF. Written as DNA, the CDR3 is TGTGCCAGCAGTTTTGGTAACACTGAAGCTTTCTTT.

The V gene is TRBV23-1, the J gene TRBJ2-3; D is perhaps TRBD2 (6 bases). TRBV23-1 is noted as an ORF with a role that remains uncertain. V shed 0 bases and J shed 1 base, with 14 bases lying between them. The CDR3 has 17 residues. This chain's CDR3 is CASSQSTGTECTDTQYF. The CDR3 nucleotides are TGCGCCAGCAGTCAATCCACCGGGACTGAGTGCACAGATACGCAGTATTTT.

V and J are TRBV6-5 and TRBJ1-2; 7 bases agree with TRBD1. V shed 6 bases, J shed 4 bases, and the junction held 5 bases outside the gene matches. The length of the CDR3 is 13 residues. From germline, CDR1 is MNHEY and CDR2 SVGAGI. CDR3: CASRGGTAYGYTF. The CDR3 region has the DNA TGTGCCAGCAGAGGGGGGACAGCCTATGGCTACACCTTC.

The CDR3 reads CASRVTSGIRDQPQHF. The CDR3 DNA reads as TGTGCCAGCAGAGTCACCTCCGGGATACGGGATCAGCCCCAGCATTTT. The J gene is TRBJ1-5, the V gene TRBV2; no definite D call. This CDR3 is built from 16 residues. Germline CDR1 SNHLY, CDR2 FYNNEI. Trimming pared 6 bases from V and 5 bases from J, leaving 20 bases between. The full variable domain, rest sourced from reference TRBV2 and TRBJ1-5, is EPEVTQTPSHQVTQMGQEVILRCVPISNHLYFYWYRQILGQKVEFLVSFYNNEISEKSEIFDDQFSVERPDGSNFTLKIRSTKLEDSAMYFCASRVTSGIRDQPQHFGDGTRLSIL.

The CDR3 reads CSVSQGFGYTF. The CDR3 coding sequence is TGCAGCGTGTCACAGGGGTTTGGCTACACCTTC. This sequence joins TRBV29-1 and TRBJ1-2, with 7 bases that match TRBD1. Per the germline V gene, CDR1 is SQVTM and CDR2 is ANQGSEA. The ends lost 6 bases at V and 7 bases at J; junction bases unmatched: 5. The CDR3 runs 11 residues.

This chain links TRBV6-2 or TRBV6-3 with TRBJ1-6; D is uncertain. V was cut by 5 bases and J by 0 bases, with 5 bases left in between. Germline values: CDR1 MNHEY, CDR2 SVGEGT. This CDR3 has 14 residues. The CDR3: CASSESSYNSPLHF. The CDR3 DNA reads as TGTGCCAGCAGTGAGAGCTCCTATAATTCACCCCTCCACTTT.

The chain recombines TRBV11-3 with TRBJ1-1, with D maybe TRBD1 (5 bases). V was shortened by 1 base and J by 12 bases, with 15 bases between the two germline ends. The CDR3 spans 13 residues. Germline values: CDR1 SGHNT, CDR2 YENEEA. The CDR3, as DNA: TGTGCCAGCAGCTTAGGCGGTAGACAGCTAACTTTCTTT. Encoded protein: CASSLGGRQLTFF. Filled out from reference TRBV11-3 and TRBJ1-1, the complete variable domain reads EAGVVQSPRYKIIEKKQPVAFWCNPISGHNTLYWYLQNLGQGPELLIRYENEEAVDDSQLPKDRFSAERLKGVDSTLKIQPAELGDSAVYLCASSLGGRQLTFFGQGTRLTVV.

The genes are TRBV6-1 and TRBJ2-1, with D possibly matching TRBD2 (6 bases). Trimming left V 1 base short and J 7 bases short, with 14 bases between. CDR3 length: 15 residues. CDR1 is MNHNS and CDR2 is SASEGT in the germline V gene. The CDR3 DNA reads TGTGCCAGCAGTGAAGGGGGAGGTGGTAGGAATGAGCAGTTCTTC. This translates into CASSEGGGGRNEQFF.

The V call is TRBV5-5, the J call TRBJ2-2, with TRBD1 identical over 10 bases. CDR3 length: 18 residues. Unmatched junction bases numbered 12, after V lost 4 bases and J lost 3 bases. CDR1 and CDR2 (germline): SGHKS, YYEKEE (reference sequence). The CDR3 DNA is TGTGCCAGCAGCCAAGAGACAGGGGGCGCTCAGGACACCGGGGAGCTGTTTTTT. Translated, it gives CASSQETGGAQDTGELFF.

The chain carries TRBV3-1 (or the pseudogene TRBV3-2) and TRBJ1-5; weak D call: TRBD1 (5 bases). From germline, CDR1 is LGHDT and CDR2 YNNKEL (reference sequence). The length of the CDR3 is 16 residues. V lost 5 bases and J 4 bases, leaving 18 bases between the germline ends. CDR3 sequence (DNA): TGTGCCAGCAGCGGACGAACGGGGGAGCCAAATCAGCCCCAGCATTTT. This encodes CASSGRTGEPNQPQHF.

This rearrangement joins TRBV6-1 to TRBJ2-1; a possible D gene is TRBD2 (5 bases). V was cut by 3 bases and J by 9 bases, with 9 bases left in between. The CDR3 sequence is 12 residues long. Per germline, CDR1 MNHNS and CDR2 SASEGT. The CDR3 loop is CASSEEAIEQFF. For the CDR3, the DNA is TGTGCCAGCAGTGAGGAGGCTATTGAGCAGTTCTTC.